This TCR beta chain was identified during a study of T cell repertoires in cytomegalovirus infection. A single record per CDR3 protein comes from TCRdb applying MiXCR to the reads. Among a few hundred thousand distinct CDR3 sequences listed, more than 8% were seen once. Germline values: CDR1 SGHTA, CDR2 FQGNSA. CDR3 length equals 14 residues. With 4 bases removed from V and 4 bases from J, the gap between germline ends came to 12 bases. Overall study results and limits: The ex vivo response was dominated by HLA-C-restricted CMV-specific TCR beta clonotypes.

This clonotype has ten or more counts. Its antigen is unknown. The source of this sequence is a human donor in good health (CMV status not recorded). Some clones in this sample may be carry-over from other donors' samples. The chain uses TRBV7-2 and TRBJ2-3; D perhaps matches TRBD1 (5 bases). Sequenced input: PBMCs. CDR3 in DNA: TGTGCCAGCAGCTCTAAAATGGGGCCAGATACGCAGTATTTT. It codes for CASSSKMGPDTQYF.